The 25 T cell receptor beta chains listed next were all sequenced from one sample in a study of early T cells in non-severe SARS-CoV-2 infection. One entry per CDR3 protein, called by TCRdb with MiXCR from the 5' RACE reads. Of approximately 30,000 distinct CDR3 sequences detected, about 4.6% appear once; the ten largest clones hold roughly an eighth. Sequencing used whole blood. The receptors here all came from an adult who was a healthcare worker with PCR-confirmed SARS-CoV-2 infection or an uninfected control (not recorded which).

Only a few counts were recorded for this clonotype. The chain carries TRBV2 and TRBJ2-3; D perhaps matches TRBD2 (6 bases). Germline CDR1 SNHLY, CDR2 FYNNEI. Trimming removed 4 bases at V and 6 bases at J, with 11 bases between. This CDR3 spans 13 amino acids. CDR3 sequence (DNA): TGTGCCAGCAGTGGGGGGACTGGGGATACGCAGTATTTT. Its translation: CASSGGTGDTQYF.

This clonotype was counted at least ten times. The chain recombines TRBV27 with TRBJ2-5; 7 bases are a match to TRBD1. From germline, CDR1 is MNHEY and CDR2 SMNVEV (reference sequence). The V gene end was trimmed by 6 bases and the J gene end by 4 bases; junction bases not matched to a gene: 17. The CDR3 has 17 amino acids. CDR3 DNA sequence: TGTGCCAGCAGCCCACTGGGGGCAGGGGGTGATTTAGAGACCCAGTACTTC. The encoded protein is CASSPLGAGGDLETQYF.

Many counts were recorded for this clonotype. CDR3 coding DNA: TGTGCCTGGAGTGTACTAGCGGGAGGGCCCGGGGAGCTGTTTTTT. Translated: CAWSVLAGGPGELFF. This sequence joins TRBV30 and TRBJ2-2, with 13 bases identical to TRBD2. After removal of 0 bases from V and 6 bases from J, the junction contained 1 base not matched to a gene. The germline gives CDR1 GTSNPN, CDR2 SVGIG (reference sequence). This CDR3 region has 15 residues.

This clonotype was seen many times. This sequence joins TRBV5-4 and TRBJ2-6, with 8 bases fitting TRBD1. The trim removed 4 bases at V and 2 bases at J, leaving 8 bases unmatched. The CDR3 contains 17 residues. Germline CDR1 SGHNT, CDR2 YYREEE (reference sequence). The chain's CDR3 is CASSTGQGGPGANVLTF. The CDR3 DNA follows: TGTGCCAGCAGCACTGGACAGGGCGGGCCTGGGGCCAACGTCCTGACTTTC. The whole variable domain, remainder taken from reference TRBV5-4 and TRBJ2-6, is ETGVTQSPTHLIKTRGQQVTLRCSSQSGHNTVSWYQQALGQGPQFIFQYYREEENGRGNFPPRFSGLQFPNYSSELNVNALELDDSALYLCASSTGQGGPGANVLTFGAGSRLTVL.

This clonotype was counted many times. The gene calls are TRBV2 and TRBJ1-5; 9 nucleotides agree with TRBD1. The germline gives CDR1 SNHLY, CDR2 FYNNEI. CDR3 length: 15 residues. V lost 6 bases to trimming and J lost 2 bases; unmatched junction nucleotides: 5. The CDR3 reads CASSGNRGRNQPQHF. The CDR3 DNA sequence: TGTGCCAGCAGCGGGAACAGGGGGCGCAATCAGCCCCAGCATTTT.

This clonotype occurred many times. V usage is TRBV3-1 and J usage is TRBJ2-2; the D gene could be TRBD1 or TRBD2 (5 bases each). The CDR3 runs 18 residues. V was shortened by 4 bases and J by 2 bases, with 20 bases between the two germline ends. Looked up from germline, CDR1 is LGHDT and CDR2 is YNNKEL (reference sequence). The CDR3 coding sequence is TGTGCCAGCAGCCCCTATCTGGTAGGGACGGAAAACACCGGGGAGCTGTTTTTT. Its protein product is CASSPYLVGTENTGELFF.

This clonotype came up many times. CDR3 sequence reads: CASNAPREKGEETQYF. Written as DNA, the CDR3 is TGTGCCAGCAATGCCCCCAGGGAAAAGGGTGAAGAGACCCAGTACTTC. The J gene is TRBJ2-5, the V gene TRBV28, with D tentatively TRBD1 (5 bases). This CDR3 spans 16 amino acids. Germline CDR1 and CDR2: MDHEN and SYDVKM. Trimming removed 7 bases from V and 3 bases from J, with 21 bases in between.

This clonotype has ten or more counts. The J gene is TRBJ1-4, the V gene TRBV7-9; D may be TRBD1 (5 bases). CDR3 length: 16 residues. Trimming shortened V by 1 base and J by 0 bases, and 9 bases separated the two germline ends. Germline CDR1 reads SEHNR; CDR2 reads FQNEAQ (reference sequence). CDR3 sequence reads: CASSLVQGATNEKLFF. CDR3 sequence (DNA): TGTGCCAGCAGCTTAGTCCAGGGTGCAACTAATGAAAAACTGTTTTTT.

This clonotype showed up many times. The J gene is TRBJ2-1, the V gene TRBV20-1; D is unresolved. Germline V gives CDR1 DFQATT, CDR2 SNEGSKA (reference sequence). Trimming removed 0 bases at V and 6 bases at J, with 12 bases between. The CDR3 consists of 14 residues. In DNA form, the CDR3 reads TGCAGTGCTAGAGATCTCGCGAAAACCAATGAGCAGTTCTTC. Protein sequence: CSARDLAKTNEQFF.

The sample holds many counts of this clonotype. This rearrangement joins TRBV11-2 to TRBJ2-3, with D uncertain. The CDR3 totals 11 residues. CDR1 is SGHAT and CDR2 is FQNNGV in the germline V gene. The V end lost 4 bases, the J end lost 6 bases, and 5 bases lay between the germline ends. CDR3 nucleotides: TGTGCCAGCAGCTCCGGCGATACGCAGTATTTT. The encoded protein is CASSSGDTQYF.

This clonotype occurred many times. The chain employs TRBV3-1 and TRBJ1-2, with D unclear. V lost 1 base and J 7 bases, leaving 7 bases between the germline ends. The CDR3 contains 12 residues. Looked up from germline, CDR1 is LGHDT and CDR2 is YNNKEL (reference sequence). For the CDR3, the DNA is TGTGCCAGCAGCCAAGGAATTGCTGGCTACACCTTC. Translating it yields CASSQGIAGYTF. Supplemented by reference TRBV3-1 and TRBJ1-2, the full variable domain reads DTAVSQTPKYLVTQMGNDKSIKCEQNLGHDTMYWYKQDSKKFLKIMFSYNNKELIINETVPNRFSPKSPDKAHLNLHINSLELGDSAVYFCASSQGIAGYTFGSGTRLTVV.

On this clonotype itself: This may be a read error: a much more frequent sequence differs by one nucleotide. V gene TRBV24-1 combines with J gene TRBJ2-1; TRBD2 matches at 13 bases. Gene TRBJ2-7 matches the end of the DNA better, so the J call may be wrong. The CDR3 runs 17 residues. The germline V gene encodes CDR1 KGHDR and CDR2 SFDVKD. The DNA of the CDR3 is TGTGCCACCAGTGATTCGAGACTAGCGGGAGGCTACAATGAGCAGTACTTC. The encoded protein is CATSDSRLAGGYNEQYF.

In this sample, this clonotype turned up many times. The chain joins TRBV7-9 to TRBJ1-2; the D gene is possibly TRBD1 (6 bases). Germline V gene data show CDR1 as SEHNR and CDR2 as FQNEAQ (reference sequence). Trimming pared 1 base from V and 4 bases from J, leaving 19 bases between. CDR3 length equals 17 residues. CDR3 nucleotide sequence: TGTGCCAGCAGCTTAGGAGGGTCCGGGGGCGCCGGCTATGGCTACACCTTC. Translation gives CASSLGGSGGAGYGYTF.

This clonotype showed up just a few times. The chain has TRBV18 and TRBJ1-5, with D perhaps TRBD1 (6 bases). V lost 1 base and J 7 bases, leaving 14 bases between the germline ends. CDR3 size: 15 residues. The germline V gene encodes CDR1 KGHSH and CDR2 LQKENI. The CDR3 DNA is TGTGCCAGCTCACCACTAGAAGGGGGAGGCCAGCCCCAGCATTTT. As protein: CASSPLEGGGQPQHF.

Ten or more counts support this clonotype. The DNA of the CDR3 is TGTGCCAGCAGTTACTCGCAGGGTGGAGTGACAGATACGCAGTATTTT. Its translation is CASSYSQGGVTDTQYF. V usage is TRBV6-5 and J usage is TRBJ2-3, with D possibly TRBD1 on 5 matching bases. Trimming stripped 0 bases from V and 3 bases from J, with 13 bases between. The CDR3 extends over 16 amino acids. Germline V lookup: CDR1 MNHEY, CDR2 SVGAGI.

The J gene is TRBJ2-2, the V gene TRBV2; a weak D match, TRBD1 (5 bases). Trimming removed 5 bases at V and 1 base at J, with 5 bases between. CDR3 size: 13 residues. Germline V gives CDR1 SNHLY, CDR2 FYNNEI. CDR3 nucleotide sequence: TGTGCCAGCAGTACAGGGAACACCGGGGAGCTGTTTTTT. Protein product: CASSTGNTGELFF.

Ten or more counts support this clonotype. This sequence joins TRBV11-2 and TRBJ2-5; 9 nucleotides line up with TRBD1. The CDR3 extends over 19 amino acids. Losses at the gene ends were 1 base for V and 0 bases for J; bases not matched to a gene: 12. Germline V gene lookup returns CDR1 SGHAT and CDR2 FQNNGV. The CDR3 sequence: CASSLALQGAGGYQETQYF. The CDR3 DNA follows: TGTGCCAGCAGCTTAGCCCTACAGGGGGCTGGGGGGTACCAAGAGACCCAGTACTTC.

This clonotype has ten or more counts. The J gene is TRBJ1-6, the V gene TRBV27; D unclear. Trimming removed 5 bases from V and 5 bases from J, with 4 bases in between. The CDR3 runs to 12 residues. Germline CDR1 is MNHEY and CDR2 is SMNVEV (reference sequence). CDR3 loop: CASSLNNSPLHF. The CDR3 coding sequence is TGTGCCAGCAGTCTCAATAATTCACCCCTCCACTTT.

In regard to this clonotype: A read error may explain this, as a much larger clone is one base away. The chain's CDR3 is CASSSPWGGDTGELLF. CDR3 in DNA: TGTGCCAGCAGTTCCCCTTGGGGGGGCGACACCGGGGAGCTGCTTTTT. The rearrangement links TRBV12-3 or TRBV12-4 to TRBJ2-2, with D maybe TRBD2 (7 bases). CDR3 length: 16 amino acids.

The chain links TRBV12-3 or TRBV12-4 to TRBJ2-7; no definite D call. Between the trimmed V and J ends, which lost 5 bases and 2 bases, there was a span of 10 bases. There are 13 residues in the CDR3. The CDR3: CASSSTGTYEQYF. DNA for the CDR3: TGTGCCAGCAGTAGTACCGGTACCTACGAGCAGTACTTC.

This clonotype has ten or more counts. The chain couples TRBV9 to TRBJ2-5, with D perhaps matching TRBD1 or TRBD2 (5 bases each). The germline V gene encodes CDR1 SGDLS and CDR2 YYNGEE. V lost 3 bases to trimming and J lost 4 bases, with 22 bases between them. This CDR3 has 17 residues. CDR3 sequence (DNA): TGTGCCAGCAGCGCGGAGGCAGGGTGGAGTGTCGGAGAGACCCAGTACTTC. It specifies CASSAEAGWSVGETQYF.

Here the CDR3 reads CSVSGTGHNEQFF. The CDR3 bases are TGCAGCGTCTCCGGGACAGGGCACAATGAGCAGTTCTTC. The rearrangement links TRBV29-1 to TRBJ2-1; the match to TRBD1 covers 9 bases. Per the germline V gene, CDR1 is SQVTM and CDR2 is ANQGSEA. The CDR3 consists of 13 residues. Losses at the gene ends were 6 bases for V and 5 bases for J; bases not matched to a gene: 5.

This clonotype appeared many times. The rearrangement uses TRBV29-1 and TRBJ1-1; D is unclear. The CDR3 spans 15 residues. Germline-derived CDR1 and CDR2 are SQVTM and ANQGSEA. Between the trimmed V and J ends, which lost 7 bases and 0 bases, there was a span of 18 bases. The CDR3 loop reads CSASGGWGMNTEAFF. The CDR3 nucleotides are TGCAGCGCTTCCGGAGGCTGGGGAATGAACACTGAAGCTTTCTTT. Full variable domain (rest looked up from reference TRBV29-1 and TRBJ1-1): SAVISQKPSRDICQRGTSLTIQCQVDSQVTMMFWYRQQPGQSLTLIATANQGSEATYESGFVIDKFPISRPNLTFSTLTVSNMSPEDSSIYLCSASGGWGMNTEAFFGQGTRLTVV.

This clonotype was detected a few times. CDR3 amino acids: CSVVRDKGTLNYGYTF. CDR3 DNA: TGCAGCGTTGTTAGGGACAAGGGTACCCTGAACTATGGCTACACCTTC. The V and J genes are TRBV29-1 and TRBJ1-2; tentatively, D is TRBD1 (6 bases). V lost 4 bases and J lost 2, with 20 bases in between. Germline values: CDR1 SQVTM, CDR2 ANQGSEA. The CDR3 has 16 residues. Supplemented by reference TRBV29-1 and TRBJ1-2, the full variable domain reads SAVISQKPSRDICQRGTSLTIQCQVDSQVTMMFWYRQQPGQSLTLIATANQGSEATYESGFVIDKFPISRPNLTFSTLTVSNMSPEDSSIYLCSVVRDKGTLNYGYTFGSGTRLTVV.

Many counts were recorded for this clonotype. The genes are TRBV7-6 and TRBJ2-5, with 10 nucleotides matching TRBD2. There are 15 residues in the CDR3. Germline-derived CDR1 and CDR2 are SGHVS and FNYEAQ. V was pared by 5 bases and J by 4 bases, with 7 bases of the junction left unmatched. In nucleotides, the CDR3 is TGTGCCAGCAGCACCGTTAGCGGGGGGCGAGAGACCCAGTACTTC. Protein sequence: CASSTVSGGRETQYF.